The 9 T cell receptor beta chains reported below all come from one sample, sequenced in a study of blood T cell repertoires in COVID-19. This table comes from immunoSEQ multiplex PCR, and its TCRdb copy is limited to in-frame clones, with some not included. The sample has about 130,000 clones, around 87% seen once. The specimen was peripheral blood. Receptors originate from a woman aged 60-70 years with acute or convalescent COVID-19.

DNA for the CDR3: TGTGCCAGCAGCTTAGGCACGGAGGGAGGCTACACCTTC. Translated: CASSLGTEGGYTF. This rearrangement joins TRBV7-2 to TRBJ1-2; no clear D. V was shortened by 1 base and J by 8 bases, with 11 bases between the two germline ends. The CDR3 consists of 13 residues. Germline V gene sequence: CDR1 SGHTA, CDR2 FQGNSA.

This clone was recorded once. The genes are TRBV3-1 (or the pseudogene TRBV3-2) and TRBJ1-2; the D gene is possibly TRBD1 (5 bases). In germline, CDR1 is LGHDT, CDR2 YNNKEL (reference sequence). This CDR3 contains 11 residues. The V gene lost 5 bases and the J gene lost 8 bases, with 9 bases spanning the gap. The CDR3: CASSFRQGYTF. CDR3 sequence (DNA): TGTGCCAGCAGCTTCCGACAGGGCTACACCTTC.

CDR3 in amino acids: CASNPSEGGVYRVGEQYF. The CDR3 DNA follows: TGTGCCAGCAATCCATCTGAAGGAGGCGTTTACAGGGTCGGCGAGCAGTACTTC. The chain combines TRBV6-6 with TRBJ2-7; D perhaps matches TRBD1 (6 bases). V shed 7 bases and J shed 6 bases, with 31 bases lying between them. The CDR3 has 18 residues. In germline, CDR1 is MNHNY, CDR2 SVGAGI (reference sequence).

The chain links TRBV5-5 to TRBJ1-2; 7 nucleotides line up with TRBD1. Germline loops: CDR1 SGHKS, CDR2 YYEKEE (reference sequence). The CDR3 is 16 residues long. Losses at the gene ends were 0 bases for V and 5 bases for J; bases not matched to a gene: 10. CDR3 amino acids: CASSLGIRQGDYGYTF. The CDR3 nucleotides are TGTGCCAGCAGCTTGGGAATTAGACAGGGTGATTATGGCTACACCTTC.

The chain recombines TRBV6-5 with TRBJ2-5; D may be TRBD1 (6 bases). V dropped 6 bases and J dropped 9 bases, with 17 bases sitting between them. This CDR3 spans 13 amino acids. The V gene's germline CDR1 is MNHEY and CDR2 SVGAGI. This chain's CDR3 is CASSAGTQKSQYF. CDR3 DNA sequence: TGTGCCAGCAGCGCCGGGACACAGAAGTCCCAGTACTTC.

About this clone: The junction shows a germline mismatch at one end, possibly a read error. The V call is TRBV19, the J call TRBJ2-5; tentative D call: TRBD1 (7 bases). The CDR3 runs 13 residues. Per the germline V gene, CDR1 is LNHDA and CDR2 is SQIVND (reference sequence). Written as DNA, the CDR3 is TGTGCCAGCACCCCAGGGGGGCAAGGGACCCAGTACTTC. Its translation: CASTPGGQGTQYF.

The rearrangement joins TRBV5-1 to TRBJ1-1; TRBD1 is a possible D gene (5 bases). CDR1 is SGHRS, CDR2 YFSETQ, per germline. The CDR3 is made up of 15 amino acids. V was trimmed by 4 bases and J by 3 bases, leaving 16 bases between them. CDR3 nucleotide sequence: TGCGCCAGCAGCCCCCCCCGGGTAGGGGACACTGAAGCTTTCTTT. It is translated as CASSPPRVGDTEAFF.

Only a few counts were recorded for this clone. The V call is TRBV28, the J call TRBJ2-5; D perhaps matches TRBD2 (5 bases). Germline lookup yields CDR1 MDHEN and CDR2 SYDVKM. The V end was cut by 2 bases, the J end by 1 base, with 11 bases between. This CDR3 comprises 15 residues. The CDR3 region has the DNA TGTGCCAGCAGTTTAGAAGCGGAGCGCCAAGAGACCCAGTACTTC. Protein sequence: CASSLEAERQETQYF.

The CDR3 DNA reads as TGTGCCACCAGTGATTTTTCAGGCGGCTACACCTTC. This translates into CATSDFSGGYTF. The chain recombines TRBV24-1 with TRBJ1-2; no firm D call. Trimming left V 1 base short and J 8 bases short, with 7 bases between. CDR3 size: 12 residues. The V gene's germline CDR1 is KGHDR and CDR2 SFDVKD.